This note documents a single TCR beta chain sequence. Original analysis: Amplification of reference gene primers was used by the study to estimate nucleated cell counts. TCRdb's copy holds only in-frame clones and misses some; the assay was immunoSEQ multiplex PCR. Clonal size and the V and J genes are those of that table, whereas D and trimming came from the DNA. The repertoire holds approximately 530,000 clones, with approximately 88% as singletons. The V segment lost 0 bases and the J segment 5 bases; nucleotides outside the gene matches: 6. Germline loops: CDR1 LGHNA, CDR2 YNFKEQ. The CDR3 runs 17 residues. This specimen comes from a study of blood T cell repertoires in COVID-19. The overall study: Researchers got acute and convalescent COVID-19 samples from the United States, Italy and Spain. The analysed material was cDNA or gDNA that came from T cells, B-cell-depleted T cells, or PBMCs.

Sequenced: peripheral blood. This chain links TRBV4-2 with TRBJ2-1; 11 bases map to TRBD2. The sequence came from a woman in her forties or fifties with COVID-19, enrolled during active disease. The CDR3 reads CASSQDTYSGGDNEQFF. CDR3 DNA sequence: TGTGCCAGCAGCCAAGATACTTATAGCGGGGGGGACAATGAGCAGTTCTTC.